A single sample is the source of the 9 T cell receptor beta chains below, sequenced in a study of control samples from healthy donors and cancer patients. Profiling relied on immunoSEQ multiplex PCR, and the TCRdb table lists in-frame clones only, not all of them. The sample lists about 150,000 clones, around 88% occurring once. The sequenced sample consisted of blood. The source is a young man in good health.

The chain joins TRBV5-4 to TRBJ2-3, with D unclear. Germline assignment: CDR1 SGHNT and CDR2 YYREEE (reference sequence). The germline V and J ends were trimmed by 0 bases and 4 bases, with 9 bases remaining between them. The CDR3 has 14 residues. The CDR3 DNA reads TGTGCCAGCAGCTTGGACCAGGCGTCAGATACGCAGTATTTT. Translating it yields CASSLDQASDTQYF.

This sequence joins TRBV18 and TRBJ1-2, with a possible D match to TRBD1 (6 bases). From germline, CDR1 is KGHSH and CDR2 LQKENI. The CDR3 consists of 13 residues. With 6 bases removed from V and 7 bases from J, the gap between germline ends came to 15 bases. The CDR3 DNA is TGTGCCAGCTCTCCAGACGGGGGCGGTGGCTACACCTTC. It encodes CASSPDGGGGYTF.

The chain links TRBV6-5 to TRBJ2-7; weak D call: TRBD2 (6 bases). Germline lookup yields CDR1 MNHEY and CDR2 SVGAGI. V was cut by 6 bases and J by 3 bases, with 15 bases left in between. This CDR3 spans 14 amino acids. The CDR3 nucleotides are TGTGCCAGCAGCTTGACGTGGGGGGACTACGAGCAGTACTTC. Translating gives CASSLTWGDYEQYF.

The chain carries TRBV7-3 and TRBJ2-5; D possibly corresponds to TRBD2 (6 bases). Germline assignment: CDR1 SGHTA and CDR2 FQGTGA. V lost 2 bases and J lost 4, with 8 bases in between. The CDR3 covers 13 residues. The CDR3 region is CASSLARGETQYF. The CDR3 nucleotides read TGTGCCAGCAGCTTAGCGCGGGGAGAGACCCAGTACTTC.

V gene TRBV21-1 combines with J gene TRBJ1-6; the DNA was not used to check the table's D call, TRBD1. TRBV21-1 is described as a pseudogene. The CDR3 is 15 residues long. Here the CDR3 DNA reads TGTGCCAGCAGCAAGGGGGCCGTGGTTAATTCACCCCTCCACTTT. Its translation: CASSKGAVVNSPLHF.

This chain joins TRBV5-1 and TRBJ2-3; D possibly uses TRBD1 or TRBD2 (6 bases each). This CDR3 region has 13 residues. Trimming took 6 bases from V and 6 from J, leaving 14 bases between them. Germline CDR1 and CDR2: SGHRS and YFSETQ. The CDR3 sequence is CASKEGGRDTQYF. CDR3 bases: TGCGCCAGCAAGGAGGGGGGAAGGGATACGCAGTATTTT.

This chain joins TRBV25-1 and TRBJ2-4; a weak D match, TRBD2 (6 bases). CDR1 and CDR2 from the germline V gene are MGHDK and SYGVNS. With 3 bases removed from V and 4 bases from J, the gap between germline ends came to 13 bases. The CDR3 loop spans 15 amino acids. The DNA for the CDR3 is TGTGCCAGCAGTGAGGAGGGTTCGTTGAAAAACATTCAGTACTTC. Encoded protein: CASSEEGSLKNIQYF.

The chain is built from TRBV30 and TRBJ1-5, with TRBD1 matching 12 bases. Germline CDR1 GTSNPN, CDR2 SVGIG (reference sequence). The trim removed 2 bases at V and 6 bases at J, leaving 8 bases unmatched. This CDR3 contains 16 residues. The CDR3 DNA is TGTGCCTGGAGTCGGGACAGGGGGCGCAGAGGTCAGCCCCAGCATTTT. Amino acids: CAWSRDRGRRGQPQHF.

This sequence joins TRBV29-1 and TRBJ1-5; 8 nucleotides match TRBD1. The germline CDR1 and CDR2 sequences are SQVTM and ANQGSEA. With 5 bases clipped from V and 1 base from J, the junction kept 4 bases outside the gene matches. The CDR3 consists of 14 residues. The CDR3 nucleotides read TGCAGCGTTCTGGACAGGGCGAGCAATCAGCCCCAGCATTTT. As protein: CSVLDRASNQPQHF.